The clone carrying this T cell receptor (beta chain) was observed many times. The antigen is unknown. These data come from a study of Graves' ophthalmopathy and Graves' hyperthyroidism. RNA transcripts served as template for amplifying TCR beta CDR3 sequences. First-round RT-PCR used HTBI primers; second-round multiplex PCR followed. TCRdb itself ran the multiplex PCR reads through MiXCR, one entry per CDR3 protein. The sample includes over a million distinct CDR3 sequences, 36% seen only once; the top ten take 11%. Study outcomes and limitations: Clonotypes were expanded in thyroid at above 0.001 frequency, and most also appeared in blood. The model's ophthalmopathy progression predictions had 55% to 71% sensitivity and less than 75% specificity.

This receptor was taken from an adult man with Graves' hyperthyroidism. Sequenced sample: peripheral blood or thyroid tissue (not recorded which).

CDR3 nucleotides: TGTGCCAGCAGCGACAGGGTTGGAAACACCATATATTTT. It encodes CASSDRVGNTIYF. The gene calls are TRBV9 and TRBJ1-3; D may be TRBD1 (6 bases). The CDR3 covers 13 residues. V was pared by 3 bases and J by 3 bases, with 7 bases between. Germline V CDR1 and CDR2: SGDLS, YYNGEE.